In its sample, the clone carrying this T cell receptor (beta chain) was seen once. Its antigen is unidentified. This CDR3 spans 18 amino acids. Germline values: CDR1 ENHRY, CDR2 SYGVKD. V was clipped by 0 bases and J by 4 bases; unmatched bases: 12. This entry belongs to a study of beta chain features in type 1 diabetes. Study results and limitations: Cells that show high TCR expression could be over-represented by cDNA sequencing. Among patients with Type 1 diabetes, TCRB CDR3s were moderately but significantly shorter in every one of the four CD4+ subsets. Researchers reported that naive, central memory and Treg TCRB repertoires appeared more similar in patients than in healthy donors.

Sequenced material consisted of expressed TCRB transcripts (all of the isolated RNA was reverse transcribed). The table came from immunoSEQ multiplex PCR; TCRdb's copy has only in-frame clones and leaves some out. The table has a few hundred thousand clones, roughly a quarter seen once; the top ten hold about 0.012%. Sequencing input: naive CD4+ T cells from blood. The V gene is TRBV10-3, the J gene TRBJ2-7, with 10 bases matching TRBD2. This receptor was identified in a woman aged 30 to 39 with type 1 diabetes. For the CDR3, the DNA is TGTGCCATCAGTGAGTCTGGAGCGGGAGGGCCACTGCCTTACGAGCAGTACTTC. Residues: CAISESGAGGPLPYEQYF.